This T cell receptor (beta chain) was sequenced during a study of blood T cell repertoires in COVID-19. In the study overall: Donors in the United States, Italy and Spain gave samples during acute or convalescent COVID-19. From T cells, B-cell-depleted T cells, or PBMCs came the material, which was cDNA or gDNA.

Authors' methods: Reference gene primer amplification yielded estimated nucleated cell counts. Repertoires were generated with immunoSEQ multiplex PCR, while TCRdb's copy carries only in-frame clones and drops some. V and J calls and clone size are those listed in that table; D and trimming were worked out from the DNA. The sample yields 110,000 to 150,000 clones, 81% seen once. The origin of this receptor is a human donor in a cohort sampled during active COVID-19. Material for sequencing was peripheral blood.

In DNA, the CDR3 is TGTGCCAGCAGCTTCCCCGCAGCGTACGTCTCTGGGGCCAACGTCCTGACTTTC. It yields the protein CASSFPAAYVSGANVLTF. V and J are TRBV7-2 and TRBJ2-6; D ambiguous. Per germline, CDR1 SGHTA and CDR2 FQGNSA. CDR3 size: 18 residues. V dropped 3 bases and J dropped 0 bases, with 15 bases sitting between them.